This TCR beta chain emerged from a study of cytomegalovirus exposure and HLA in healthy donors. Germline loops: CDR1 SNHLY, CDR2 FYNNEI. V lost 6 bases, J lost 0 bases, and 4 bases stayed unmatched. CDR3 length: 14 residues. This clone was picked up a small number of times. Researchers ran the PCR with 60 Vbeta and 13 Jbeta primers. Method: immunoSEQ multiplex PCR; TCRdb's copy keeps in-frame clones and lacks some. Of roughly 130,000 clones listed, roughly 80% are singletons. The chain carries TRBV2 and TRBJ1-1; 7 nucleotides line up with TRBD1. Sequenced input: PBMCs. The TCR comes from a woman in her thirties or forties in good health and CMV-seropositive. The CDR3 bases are TGTGCCAGCAGGGAGGACAGGCTGAACACTGAAGCTTTCTTT. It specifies CASREDRLNTEAFF.